The clone carrying this TCR beta chain was detected only once. The sample comes from a study of control samples from healthy donors and cancer patients. The CDR3 runs to 14 residues. Deletions cut 9 bases from V and 3 bases from J, with 13 bases between. Per the germline V gene, CDR1 is KGHDR and CDR2 is SFDVKD. Clones were read by immunoSEQ multiplex PCR, and TCRdb kept only the in-frame ones, dropping some. The data show fewer than 120,000 clones, around 89% seen once. The source is a woman aged 55-70 years with lung cancer. Sample: PBMCs. This chain links TRBV24-1 with TRBJ1-4; no firm D call. CDR3 DNA: TGTGCCACCTCCCCCGGAGGCCCTAATGAAAAACTGTTTTTT. This translates into CATSPGGPNEKLFF.